These 30 T cell receptor beta chains were all obtained from the same sample, sequenced in a study of blood T cell repertoires in COVID-19. Using immunoSEQ multiplex PCR, the repertoire was profiled, and TCRdb retains in-frame clones only, with some absent. The table shows over 85,000 clones, with about 85% occurring only once. Sample: peripheral blood. The receptors originated from a man of 80 years or more with acute or convalescent COVID-19.

V is TRBV7-9 and J is TRBJ1-6, with D hard to call. Germline V gene lookup returns CDR1 SEHNR and CDR2 FQNEAQ (reference sequence). V lost 3 bases and J lost 6, with 3 bases in between. This CDR3 comprises 12 residues. CDR3 in DNA: TGTGCCAGCAGCTTTCTTAATTCACCCCTCCACTTT. Amino acid sequence: CASSFLNSPLHF.

The V and J genes are TRBV4-1 and TRBJ1-2; D is perhaps TRBD1 (6 bases). This CDR3 region has 15 residues. Germline CDR1 and CDR2: MGHRA and YSYEKL. V lost 1 base, J lost 1 base, and 10 bases lay in between. Here the CDR3 DNA reads TGCGCCAGCAGCCAAGTCCCCAGGGGTAACTATGGCTACACCTTC. Amino acid sequence: CASSQVPRGNYGYTF.

The CDR3 coding sequence is TGCGCCAGCACCACGACAGGGGGCAGTGGAAACACCATATATTTT. Its protein product is CASTTTGGSGNTIYF. The chain is built from TRBV5-1 and TRBJ1-3, with 10 bases lining up with TRBD1. Germline V gene sequence: CDR1 SGHRS, CDR2 YFSETQ. V was clipped by 6 bases and J by 3 bases; unmatched bases: 6. This CDR3 is 15 amino acids long. Using reference TRBV5-1 and TRBJ1-3 for the parts outside the CDR3, the full variable domain is KAGVTQTPRYLIKTRGQQVTLSCSPISGHRSVSWYQQTPGQGLQFLFEYFSETQRNKGNFPGRFSGRQFSNSRSEMNVSTLELGDSALYLCASTTTGGSGNTIYFGEGSWLTVV.

CDR3 coding DNA: TGTGCCAGCAGCCCTGAGAATAGCGGGAGGTTGGGAGATACGCAGTATTTT. Its protein product is CASSPENSGRLGDTQYF. The rearrangement uses TRBV4-2 and TRBJ2-3, with TRBD2 identical over 10 bases. The ends lost 4 bases at V and 5 bases at J; junction bases unmatched: 12. Germline V gene sequence: CDR1 LGHNA, CDR2 YNFKEQ. CDR3 length: 17 amino acids.

The rearrangement links TRBV9 to TRBJ2-2; 8 nucleotides match TRBD2. The CDR3 loop spans 15 amino acids. Trimming removed 1 base from V and 7 bases from J; junction bases left unmatched: 6. Germline V gives CDR1 SGDLS, CDR2 YYNGEE. The CDR3 DNA is TGTGCCAGCAGCGTATCCAGCGGGAGAATCGGGGAGCTGTTTTTT. Translated: CASSVSSGRIGELFF. The variable domain in full, with the rest retrieved from reference TRBV9 and TRBJ2-2, is DSGVTQTPKHLITATGQRVTLRCSPRSGDLSVYWYQQSLDQGLQFLIQYYNGEERAKGNILERFSAQQFPDLHSELNLSSLELGDSALYFCASSVSSGRIGELFFGEGSRLTVL.

The chain combines TRBV18 with TRBJ2-1; D gene uncertain. Germline CDR1 KGHSH, CDR2 LQKENI. The CDR3 length is 14 residues. V dropped 3 bases and J dropped 5 bases, with 11 bases sitting between them. CDR3: CASSPVPGDNEQFF. The CDR3 bases are TGTGCCAGCTCACCCGTCCCAGGTGACAATGAGCAGTTCTTC.

The V call is TRBV19, the J call TRBJ1-5; 11 nucleotides align to TRBD1. CDR3 size: 17 residues. Germline lookup yields CDR1 LNHDA and CDR2 SQIVND (reference sequence). With 10 bases clipped from V and 3 bases from J, the junction kept 14 bases outside the gene matches. The CDR3 loop is CAIAWDRGDGNNQPQHF. The DNA of the CDR3 is TGTGCCATCGCATGGGACAGGGGGGATGGAAACAATCAGCCCCAGCATTTT. Using reference TRBV19 and TRBJ1-5 for the parts outside the CDR3, the full variable domain is DGGITQSPKYLFRKEGQNVTLSCEQNLNHDAMYWYRQDPGQGLRLIYYSQIVNDFQKGDIAEGYSVSREKKESFPLTVTSAQKNPTAFYLCAIAWDRGDGNNQPQHFGDGTRLSIL.

This clone is a singleton in its sample. The chain links TRBV7-9 to TRBJ1-1; D possibly corresponds to TRBD1 (5 bases). The CDR3 contains 14 residues. The germline gives CDR1 SEHNR, CDR2 FQNEAQ (reference sequence). Trimming left V 5 bases short and J 6 bases short, with 16 bases between. CDR3 sequence (DNA): TGTGCCAGCAGCAGTGCAGGGTCTATGGCTGAAGCTTTCTTT. Amino acid sequence: CASSSAGSMAEAFF.

The chain employs TRBV6-2 or TRBV6-3 and TRBJ2-2; 9 positions match TRBD2. This CDR3 has 16 amino acids. The ends lost 2 bases at V and 7 bases at J; junction bases unmatched: 8. Germline lookup yields CDR1 MNHEY and CDR2 SVGEGT. CDR3 sequence: CASSYEAGGPIGELFF. In nucleotides, the CDR3 is TGTGCCAGCAGTTACGAGGCGGGAGGGCCAATCGGGGAGCTGTTTTTT.

This rearrangement joins TRBV4-2 to TRBJ2-2; D gene unclear. Looked up from germline, CDR1 is LGHNA and CDR2 is YNFKEQ. This CDR3 spans 12 amino acids. Trimming cost V 1 base and J 7 bases, with 4 bases left between them. The DNA for the CDR3 is TGTGCCAGCAGCCAAGTGAGCGGGGAGCTGTTTTTT. This codes for CASSQVSGELFF.

V usage is TRBV28 and J usage is TRBJ2-5; 7 nucleotides agree with TRBD1. CDR1 and CDR2 from the germline V gene are MDHEN and SYDVKM. Trimming cost V 6 bases and J 5 bases; bases outside gene matches: 6. The CDR3 spans 13 residues. In DNA, the CDR3 is TGTGCCAGCAGCGTACAGGGGTTTGAGACCCAGTACTTC. Its translation: CASSVQGFETQYF.

The rearrangement joins TRBV19 to TRBJ2-1; 8 bases map to TRBD2. V was pared by 6 bases and J by 5 bases, with 12 bases of the junction left unmatched. Germline V gene lookup returns CDR1 LNHDA and CDR2 SQIVND (reference sequence). The CDR3 sequence is 16 residues long. This chain's CDR3 is CASRRAGVRGDNEQFF. The CDR3 coding sequence is TGTGCCAGTAGAAGAGCGGGGGTGAGGGGCGACAATGAGCAGTTCTTC.

The CDR3 DNA follows: TGTGCCAGCAGCCAAGATTATATGGTAGCGGGAGGTCGTGCCTACGAGCAGTACTTC. Encoded protein: CASSQDYMVAGGRAYEQYF. The V gene is TRBV14, the J gene TRBJ2-7, with 10 bases aligning to TRBD2. The CDR3 is made up of 19 amino acids. Per germline, CDR1 SGHDN and CDR2 FVKESK. V shed 0 bases, J shed 2 bases, and the junction held 13 bases outside the gene matches.

V usage is TRBV3-1 (or the pseudogene TRBV3-2) and J usage is TRBJ1-3, with D possibly being TRBD1 (6 bases). Trimming pared 4 bases from V and 1 base from J, leaving 14 bases between. This CDR3 has 16 residues. The V gene's germline CDR1 is LGHDT and CDR2 YNNKEL (reference sequence). Written as DNA, the CDR3 is TGTGCCAGCAGCCTTTTGGCGGGGGCATCTGGAAACACCATATATTTT. It codes for CASSLLAGASGNTIYF.

This chain connects TRBV18 to TRBJ1-6; possibly TRBD1 for D (5 bases). Looked up from germline, CDR1 is KGHSH and CDR2 is LQKENI. Trimming stripped 3 bases from V and 10 bases from J, with 13 bases between. The CDR3 loop spans 14 amino acids. CDR3 bases: TGTGCCAGCTCACCTCAGGGATCCTCCTCACCCCTCCACTTT. Its translation: CASSPQGSSSPLHF. Filled out from reference TRBV18 and TRBJ1-6, the complete variable domain reads NAGVMQNPRHLVRRRGQEARLRCSPMKGHSHVYWYRQLPEEGLKFMVYLQKENIIDESGMPKERFSAEFPKEGPSILRIQQVVRGDSAAYFCASSPQGSSSPLHFGNGTRLTVT.

The rearrangement joins TRBV29-1 to TRBJ1-2; 7 nucleotides agree with TRBD1. The CDR3 is 12 residues long. Germline trimming cut 4 bases from V and 4 bases from J; bases unmatched to any gene: 3. Germline V lookup: CDR1 SQVTM, CDR2 ANQGSEA. The CDR3 nucleotides read TGCAGCGTTGTCCGGGACAGCTATGGCTACACCTTC. As protein: CSVVRDSYGYTF.

A few counts support this clone. The V call is TRBV4-1, the J call TRBJ2-5, with 8 nucleotides matching TRBD2. The CDR3 totals 16 residues. With V trimmed by 0 bases and J by 5 bases, 8 bases remained unmatched. The germline V gene encodes CDR1 MGHRA and CDR2 YSYEKL. CDR3 sequence: CASSQDPSGPRETQYF. In DNA, the CDR3 is TGCGCCAGCAGCCAAGATCCTAGCGGGCCTAGGGAGACCCAGTACTTC.

The V call is TRBV6-1, the J call TRBJ1-1, with a possible D match to TRBD1 (5 bases). The CDR3 covers 14 residues. V lost 0 bases, J lost 4 bases, and 9 bases lay in between. In germline, CDR1 is MNHNS, CDR2 SASEGT. The CDR3 DNA is TGTGCCAGCAGTGAAGCTGGCGGGGGCACTGAAGCTTTCTTT. Translating it yields CASSEAGGGTEAFF.

Here the CDR3 reads CASSPFPRAEAFF. CDR3 coding DNA: TGTGCCAGCTCACCGTTCCCACGGGCTGAAGCTTTCTTT. The chain combines TRBV18 with TRBJ1-1; D is uncertain. The CDR3 length is 13 residues. The germline CDR1 and CDR2 sequences are KGHSH and LQKENI. V lost 3 bases to trimming and J lost 6 bases, with 11 bases between them.

The CDR3 nucleotides are TGTGCCACGGCCGGGACAGGGGGTAAAGAGACCCAGTACTTC. This gives the protein CATAGTGGKETQYF. This chain links TRBV6-5 with TRBJ2-5, with 11 bases identical to TRBD1. This CDR3 is built from 14 residues. Germline assignment: CDR1 MNHEY and CDR2 SVGAGI. V lost 10 bases, J lost 3 bases, and 7 bases stayed unmatched.

The V gene is TRBV2, the J gene TRBJ2-3; TRBD2 matches at 12 bases. J was trimmed by 2 bases and V by 4 bases; bases with no gene match: 10. The CDR3 spans 18 residues. CDR1 SNHLY and CDR2 FYNNEI come from the germline V gene. CDR3 sequence (DNA): TGTGCCAGCAGTGGGGTGACTAGCGGGAGAGGTAACACAGATACGCAGTATTTT. It encodes CASSGVTSGRGNTDTQYF.

V is TRBV20-1 and J is TRBJ1-1; the D gene is possibly TRBD1 (6 bases). The CDR3 is made up of 18 amino acids. Between the trimmed V and J ends, which lost 3 bases and 1 base, there was a span of 24 bases. Per germline, CDR1 DFQATT and CDR2 SNEGSKA (reference sequence). Here the CDR3 DNA reads TGCAGTGCTAGTAGACTGCCGGGAACAGGGCTCACGAACACTGAAGCTTTCTTT. It translates to CSASRLPGTGLTNTEAFF.

The rearrangement joins TRBV18 to TRBJ2-7; 8 nucleotides match TRBD1. The CDR3 covers 16 residues. With 1 base clipped from V and 2 bases from J, the junction kept 7 bases outside the gene matches. Germline V gives CDR1 KGHSH, CDR2 LQKENI. This chain's CDR3 is CASSPRPGQGTYEQYF. As DNA, the CDR3 is TGTGCCAGCTCACCACGGCCAGGACAGGGAACCTACGAGCAGTACTTC.

The gene calls are TRBV19 and TRBJ2-2; TRBD1 matches 8 bases. After removal of 3 bases from V and 6 bases from J, the junction contained 3 bases not matched to a gene. Germline lookup yields CDR1 LNHDA and CDR2 SQIVND (reference sequence). CDR3 length equals 14 residues. In DNA form, the CDR3 reads TGTGCCAGTAGTATGGACAGGGCGGCCGGGGAGCTGTTTTTT. It is translated as CASSMDRAAGELFF.

The rearrangement uses TRBV7-9 and TRBJ1-1, with D tentatively TRBD1 (6 bases). The CDR3 spans 14 residues. Between the trimmed V and J ends, which lost 0 bases and 8 bases, there was a span of 13 bases. Germline loops: CDR1 SEHNR, CDR2 FQNEAQ (reference sequence). CDR3 residues: CASSLASGGAEAFF. CDR3 nucleotides: TGTGCCAGCAGCTTAGCGTCTGGGGGCGCCGAAGCTTTCTTT.

This clone was observed a few times. CDR3 in amino acids: CASSPGEGDSEQFF. DNA of the CDR3: TGTGCCAGCAGCCCTGGAGAAGGCGATAGTGAGCAGTTCTTC. The chain employs TRBV4-2 and TRBJ2-1; D ambiguous. Looked up from germline, CDR1 is LGHNA and CDR2 is YNFKEQ. There are 14 residues in the CDR3. Trimming cost V 4 bases and J 9 bases, with 16 bases left between them.

This clone has just one count. The chain links TRBV5-4 to TRBJ1-4, with 8 bases identical to TRBD1. The CDR3 totals 14 residues. Germline CDR1 reads SGHNT; CDR2 reads YYREEE (reference sequence). V trimming: 1 base; J trimming: 8 bases; junction bases outside the gene matches: 4. In nucleotides, the CDR3 is TGTGCCAGCAGCTTGCCGGGACAGGAGGAAAAACTGTTTTTT. It specifies CASSLPGQEEKLFF.

The chain employs TRBV18 and TRBJ1-1; possibly TRBD1 for D (6 bases). CDR3 length: 12 residues. CDR1 KGHSH and CDR2 LQKENI come from the germline V gene. Trimming removed 5 bases from V and 7 bases from J, with 11 bases in between. CDR3 sequence (DNA): TGTGCCAGCTCAAAACAGGGATTTGAAGCTTTCTTT. Its protein is CASSKQGFEAFF.

The V call is TRBV5-6, the J call TRBJ2-1; possible D gene TRBD2, 5 bases. Germline V gene sequence: CDR1 SGHDT, CDR2 YYEEEE. V lost 2 bases and J 6 bases, leaving 18 bases between the germline ends. The CDR3 is 16 amino acids. CDR3 amino acids: CASSFMGGPQLNEQFF. Written as DNA, the CDR3 is TGTGCCAGCAGCTTCATGGGCGGGCCCCAACTCAATGAGCAGTTCTTC. The full variable domain, its missing parts supplied by reference TRBV5-6 and TRBJ2-1, is DAGVTQSPTHLIKTRGQQVTLRCSPKSGHDTVSWYQQALGQGPQFIFQYYEEEERQRGNFPDRFSGHQFPNYSSELNVNALLLGDSALYLCASSFMGGPQLNEQFFGPGTRLTVL.

This rearrangement joins TRBV12-5 to TRBJ2-1, with a possible D match to TRBD2 (5 bases). CDR3 length: 15 amino acids. V lost 1 base, J lost 7 bases, and 14 bases lay in between. Germline CDR1 LGHNT, CDR2 FRNRAP. CDR3 region: CASGLAWEPQNEQFF. CDR3 in DNA: TGTGCTAGTGGTTTGGCCTGGGAGCCACAGAATGAGCAGTTCTTC.